The clone carrying this TCR beta chain appeared many times. This entry comes from a study of T cell repertoires in cytomegalovirus infection. Trimming stripped 0 bases from V and 2 bases from J, with 11 bases between. Germline V gives CDR1 SNHLY, CDR2 FYNNEI. This CDR3 is built from 15 residues. TCRdb used MiXCR to reprocess the reads, holding one entry per CDR3 protein. The sample gives around 210,000 distinct CDR3 sequences, roughly 6.5% of which show up once; 5.5% to 8% is in the top ten. The rearrangement links TRBV2 to TRBJ2-7; no firm D call. The source material was PBMCs. The TCR comes from a human donor in good health (CMV status not recorded). Some clones in this sample may be carry-over from other donors' samples. CDR3 residues: CASSEAGRNAYEQYF. Written as DNA, the CDR3 is TGTGCCAGCAGTGAAGCGGGTAGGAATGCCTACGAGCAGTACTTC.